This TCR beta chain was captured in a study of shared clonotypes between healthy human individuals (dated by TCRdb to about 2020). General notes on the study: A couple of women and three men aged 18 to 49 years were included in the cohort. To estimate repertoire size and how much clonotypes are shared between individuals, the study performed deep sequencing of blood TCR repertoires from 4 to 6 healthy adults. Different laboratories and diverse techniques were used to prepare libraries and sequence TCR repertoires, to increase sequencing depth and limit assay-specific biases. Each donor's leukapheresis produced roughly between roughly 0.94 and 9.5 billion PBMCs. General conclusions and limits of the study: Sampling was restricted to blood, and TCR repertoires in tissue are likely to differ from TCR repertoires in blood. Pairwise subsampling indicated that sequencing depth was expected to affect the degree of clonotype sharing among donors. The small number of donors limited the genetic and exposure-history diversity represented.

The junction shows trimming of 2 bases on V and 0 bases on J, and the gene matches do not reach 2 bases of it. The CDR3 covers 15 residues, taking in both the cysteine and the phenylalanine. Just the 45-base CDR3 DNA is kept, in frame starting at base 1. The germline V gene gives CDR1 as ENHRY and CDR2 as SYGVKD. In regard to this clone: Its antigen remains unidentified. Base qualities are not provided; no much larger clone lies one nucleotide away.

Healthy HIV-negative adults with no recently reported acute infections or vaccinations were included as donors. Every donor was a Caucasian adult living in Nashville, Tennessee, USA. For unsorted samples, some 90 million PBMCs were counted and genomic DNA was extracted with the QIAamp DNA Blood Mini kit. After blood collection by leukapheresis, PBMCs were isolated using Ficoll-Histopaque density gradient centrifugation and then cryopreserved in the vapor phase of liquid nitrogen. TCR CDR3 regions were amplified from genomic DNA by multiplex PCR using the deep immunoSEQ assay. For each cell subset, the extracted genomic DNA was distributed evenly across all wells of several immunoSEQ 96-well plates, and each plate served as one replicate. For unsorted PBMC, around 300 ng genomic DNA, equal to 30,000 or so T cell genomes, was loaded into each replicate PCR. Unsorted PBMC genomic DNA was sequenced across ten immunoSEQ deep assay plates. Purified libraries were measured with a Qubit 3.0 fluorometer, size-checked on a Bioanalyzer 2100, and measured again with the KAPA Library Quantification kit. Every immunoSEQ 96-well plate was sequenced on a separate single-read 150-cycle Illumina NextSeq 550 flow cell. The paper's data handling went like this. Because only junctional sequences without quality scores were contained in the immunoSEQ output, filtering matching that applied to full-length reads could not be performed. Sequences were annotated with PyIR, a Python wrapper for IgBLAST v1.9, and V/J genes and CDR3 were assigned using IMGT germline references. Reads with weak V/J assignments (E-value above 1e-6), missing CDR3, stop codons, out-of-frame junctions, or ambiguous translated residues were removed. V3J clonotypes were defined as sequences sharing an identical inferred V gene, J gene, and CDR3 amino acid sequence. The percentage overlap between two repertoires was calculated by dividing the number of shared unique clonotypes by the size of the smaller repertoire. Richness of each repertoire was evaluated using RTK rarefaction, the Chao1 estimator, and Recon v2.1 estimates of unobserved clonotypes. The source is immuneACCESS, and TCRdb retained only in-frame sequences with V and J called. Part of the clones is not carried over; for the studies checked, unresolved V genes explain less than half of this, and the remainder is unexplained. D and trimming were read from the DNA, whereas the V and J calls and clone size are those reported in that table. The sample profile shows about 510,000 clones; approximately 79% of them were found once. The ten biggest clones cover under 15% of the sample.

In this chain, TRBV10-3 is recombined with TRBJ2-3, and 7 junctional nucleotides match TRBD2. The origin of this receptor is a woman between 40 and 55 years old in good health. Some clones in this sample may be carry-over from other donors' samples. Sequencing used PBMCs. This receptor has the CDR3 CAISEGRESTDTQYF. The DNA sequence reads TGTGCCATCAGTGAGGGGCGGGAGAGCACAGATACGCAGTATTTT.